The source of this T cell receptor (beta chain) is a study of T cells in Graves' hyperthyroidism and ophthalmopathy. General study findings and limits: Ophthalmopathy and stable hyperthyroidism were separated by a 13 V-J model.

This clonotype has ten or more counts. Its antigen is unidentified. Germline V CDR1 and CDR2: LGHDT, YNNKEL (reference sequence). V lost 2 bases, J lost 7 bases, and 6 bases lay in between. CDR3 length equals 12 residues. Each 10 ml fresh peripheral blood draw supplied the PBMCs. There were TCR beta CDR3 regions amplified from RNA transcripts. HTBI primers were employed in a first-round RT-PCR of the TCR CDR3. TCRdb reprocessed the multiplex PCR reads via MiXCR and lists one record per CDR3 protein. The table shows under 600,000 distinct CDR3 sequences, with more than 15% occurring only once. The chain couples TRBV3-1 to TRBJ2-1; D is unresolved. The specimen was blood. The TCR originated in a woman aged 40 to 50 with Graves' ophthalmopathy. CDR3 amino acids: CASSQLGNEQFF. Here the CDR3 DNA reads TGTGCCAGCAGCCAACTAGGGAATGAGCAGTTCTTC.